This TCR beta chain was recorded in a study of T cell changes during pregnancy in multiple sclerosis. Data came from immunoSEQ multiplex PCR; TCRdb stores just in-frame clones and leaves some out. The table records approximately 30,000 clones, roughly 90% of them present only once. Trimming took 0 bases from V and 4 from J, leaving 5 bases between them. This CDR3 has 12 amino acids. Per germline, CDR1 SGHRS and CDR2 YFSETQ. The chain combines TRBV5-1 with TRBJ2-7; perhaps TRBD1 as D (5 bases). The sequencing here drew on CD8+ T cells from peripheral blood mononuclear cells, taken in the second trimester of pregnancy. The source is a female donor with multiple sclerosis, enrolled in a pregnancy study. The DNA of the CDR3 is TGCGCCAGCAGCTTGGAGGGGTACGAGCAGTACTTC. Its translation: CASSLEGYEQYF. Based on the CDR3 plus reference TRBV5-1 and TRBJ2-7, the full variable domain is KAGVTQTPRYLIKTRGQQVTLSCSPISGHRSVSWYQQTPGQGLQFLFEYFSETQRNKGNFPGRFSGRQFSNSRSEMNVSTLELGDSALYLCASSLEGYEQYFGPGTRLTVT.